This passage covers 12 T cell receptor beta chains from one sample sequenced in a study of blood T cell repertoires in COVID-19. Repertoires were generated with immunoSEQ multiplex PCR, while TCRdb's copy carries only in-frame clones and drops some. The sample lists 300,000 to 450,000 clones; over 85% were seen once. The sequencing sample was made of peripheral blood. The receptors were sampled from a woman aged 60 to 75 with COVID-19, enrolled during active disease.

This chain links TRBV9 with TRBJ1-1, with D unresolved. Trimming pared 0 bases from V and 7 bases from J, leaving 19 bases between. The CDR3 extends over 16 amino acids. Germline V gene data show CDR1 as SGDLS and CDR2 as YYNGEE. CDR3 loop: CASSVDLDTYGSEAFF. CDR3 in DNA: TGTGCCAGCAGCGTAGACCTTGACACCTACGGGAGTGAAGCTTTCTTT.

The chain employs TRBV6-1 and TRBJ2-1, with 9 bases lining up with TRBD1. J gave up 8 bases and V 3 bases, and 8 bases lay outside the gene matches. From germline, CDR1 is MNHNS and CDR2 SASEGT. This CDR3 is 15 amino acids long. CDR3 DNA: TGTGCCAGCAGTGATGGAGGGACAGGGTCGCATGAGCAGTTCTTC. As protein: CASSDGGTGSHEQFF.

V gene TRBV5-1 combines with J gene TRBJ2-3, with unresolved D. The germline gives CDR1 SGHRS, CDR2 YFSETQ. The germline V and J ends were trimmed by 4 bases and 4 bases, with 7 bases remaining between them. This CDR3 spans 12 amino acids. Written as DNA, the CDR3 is TGCGCCAGCAGCGCGCTAGCAGATACGCAGTATTTT. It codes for CASSALADTQYF.

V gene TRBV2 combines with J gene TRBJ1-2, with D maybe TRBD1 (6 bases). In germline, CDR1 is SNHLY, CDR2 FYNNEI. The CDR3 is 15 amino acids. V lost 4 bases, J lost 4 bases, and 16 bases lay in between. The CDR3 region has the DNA TGTGCCAGCAGTGGGGGAAGGGCGGGGGCCTATGGCTACACCTTC. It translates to CASSGGRAGAYGYTF.

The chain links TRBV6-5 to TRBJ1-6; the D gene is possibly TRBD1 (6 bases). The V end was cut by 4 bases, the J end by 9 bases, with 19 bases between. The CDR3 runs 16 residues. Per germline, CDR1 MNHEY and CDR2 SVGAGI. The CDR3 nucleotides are TGTGCCAGCAGTTCCTACAGGGAAGGAAGTGCTTCACCCCTCCACTTT. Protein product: CASSSYREGSASPLHF.

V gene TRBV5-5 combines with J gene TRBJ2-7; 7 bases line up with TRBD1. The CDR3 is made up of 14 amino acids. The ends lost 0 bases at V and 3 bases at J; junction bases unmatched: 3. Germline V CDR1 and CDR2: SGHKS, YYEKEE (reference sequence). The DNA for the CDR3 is TGTGCCAGCAGCTTGGCCCCAGGGGGCTACGAGCAGTACTTC. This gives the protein CASSLAPGGYEQYF.

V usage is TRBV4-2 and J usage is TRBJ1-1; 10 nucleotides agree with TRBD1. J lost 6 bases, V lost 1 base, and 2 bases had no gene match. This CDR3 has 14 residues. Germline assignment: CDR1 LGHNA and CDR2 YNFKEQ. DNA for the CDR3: TGTGCCAGCAGCCAAGCGGGACAGGGGTCTGAAGCTTTCTTT. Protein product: CASSQAGQGSEAFF.

CDR3 sequence (DNA): TGTGCCAGTCAGGGTTATAGCAATCAGCCCCAGCATTTT. Residues: CASQGYSNQPQHF. V usage is TRBV7-9 and J usage is TRBJ1-5; tentatively, D is TRBD1 (5 bases). Germline V gene sequence: CDR1 SEHNR, CDR2 FQNEAQ (reference sequence). The CDR3 loop spans 13 amino acids. Trimming removed 9 bases from V and 0 bases from J, with 9 bases in between.

In DNA, the CDR3 is TGTGCCAGCAGCTTGTCCGCGATTTCCTGGGGAAACACCATATATTTT. This codes for CASSLSAISWGNTIYF. The chain combines TRBV5-5 with TRBJ1-3, with D hard to call. Germline V gives CDR1 SGHKS, CDR2 YYEKEE (reference sequence). The V gene lost 1 base and the J gene lost 4 bases, with 15 bases spanning the gap. The CDR3 covers 16 residues.

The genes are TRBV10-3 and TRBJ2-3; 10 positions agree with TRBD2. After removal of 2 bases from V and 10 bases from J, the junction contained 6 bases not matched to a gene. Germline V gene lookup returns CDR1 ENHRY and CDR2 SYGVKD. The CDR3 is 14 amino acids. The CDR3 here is CAISEQSGGVAQYF. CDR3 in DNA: TGTGCCATCAGTGAGCAAAGCGGGGGGGTTGCGCAGTATTTT.

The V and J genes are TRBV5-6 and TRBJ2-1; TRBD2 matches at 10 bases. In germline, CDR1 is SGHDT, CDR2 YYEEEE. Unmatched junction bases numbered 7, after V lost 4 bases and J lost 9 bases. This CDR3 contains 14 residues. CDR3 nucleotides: TGTGCCAGCAGCCGGAGCGGGGGGGCCGTTGAGCAGTTCTTC. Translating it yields CASSRSGGAVEQFF.

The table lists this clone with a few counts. CDR3 sequence (DNA): TGTGCCAGCAGCATCCCGGGATCGGATGGAAACACCATATATTTT. It is translated as CASSIPGSDGNTIYF. The gene calls are TRBV7-9 and TRBJ1-3, with D uncertain. Trimming stripped 5 bases from V and 3 bases from J, with 14 bases between. There are 15 residues in the CDR3. The V gene's germline CDR1 is SEHNR and CDR2 FQNEAQ (reference sequence).